What follows are 21 T cell receptor beta chains derived from one specimen sequenced in a study of T cell responses to AZD1222 COVID-19 vaccine. The repertoire was sequenced with immunoSEQ multiplex PCR; TCRdb's copy has only in-frame clones and lacks some. The sample yields about 140,000 clones, 65% to 90% seen once. The sample consisted of peripheral blood, taken 28 days after the second dose of the MenACWY control vaccine. The receptor set was obtained from an adult who received the MenACWY meningococcal vaccine as a control.

The chain combines TRBV6-5 with TRBJ2-2; TRBD1 agrees at 7 bases. J was trimmed by 5 bases and V by 5 bases; bases with no gene match: 2. Germline loops: CDR1 MNHEY, CDR2 SVGAGI. This CDR3 contains 13 residues. CDR3 sequence: CASSRQGTGELFF. The CDR3 DNA reads TGTGCCAGCAGTCGACAGGGTACCGGGGAGCTGTTTTTT.

The chain has TRBV19 and TRBJ1-2; 11 bases map to TRBD1. The CDR3 loop spans 17 amino acids. CDR1 is LNHDA and CDR2 is SQIVND in the germline V gene (reference sequence). Trimming removed 6 bases from V and 1 base from J; junction bases left unmatched: 10. CDR3 nucleotides: TGTGCCAGTAGCCCGACCTGGACAGGGGGCAATAACTATGGCTACACCTTC. It is translated as CASSPTWTGGNNYGYTF.

The chain has TRBV11-2 and TRBJ2-7, with D possibly TRBD2 on 6 matching bases. The CDR3 totals 13 residues. Germline loops: CDR1 SGHAT, CDR2 FQNNGV. V shed 3 bases and J shed 3 bases, with 9 bases lying between them. This CDR3 is CASSLQTSYEQYV. The CDR3 region has the DNA TGTGCCAGCAGCTTGCAGACTAGCTACGAGCAGTACGTC.

This clone has only a few counts. The V call is TRBV5-4, the J call TRBJ1-1; D gene unclear. V lost 2 bases and J 1 base, leaving 15 bases between the germline ends. This CDR3 has 16 residues. Germline loops: CDR1 SGHNT, CDR2 YYREEE (reference sequence). As DNA, the CDR3 is TGTGCCAGCAGCTTTTATACAAGCCGGGCGAACACTGAAGCTTTCTTT. Translation: CASSFYTSRANTEAFF. The whole variable domain, filled in from reference TRBV5-4 and TRBJ1-1, reads ETGVTQSPTHLIKTRGQQVTLRCSSQSGHNTVSWYQQALGQGPQFIFQYYREEENGRGNFPPRFSGLQFPNYSSELNVNALELDDSALYLCASSFYTSRANTEAFFGQGTRLTVV.

The genes are TRBV6-5 and TRBJ2-7, with a tentative D call TRBD1 (6 bases). Germline V gene data show CDR1 as MNHEY and CDR2 as SVGAGI. The CDR3 has 13 amino acids. V was trimmed by 5 bases and J by 0 bases, leaving 8 bases between them. CDR3: CASSRTDSYEQYV. The CDR3 nucleotides read TGTGCCAGCAGTAGGACAGACTCCTACGAGCAGTACGTC.

The V gene is TRBV4-1, the J gene TRBJ2-1, with 12 bases that match TRBD2. Germline assignment: CDR1 MGHRA and CDR2 YSYEKL. V gave up 1 base and J gave up 7 bases; unmatched junction bases: 11. This CDR3 is built from 18 residues. This chain's CDR3 is CASSQAAVLAGGPNEQFF. In nucleotides, the CDR3 is TGCGCCAGCAGCCAAGCGGCCGTTCTAGCGGGGGGGCCTAATGAGCAGTTCTTC.

The chain recombines TRBV7-2 with TRBJ2-7, with TRBD1 identical over 7 bases. This CDR3 is 14 amino acids long. CDR1 and CDR2 (germline): SGHTA, FQGNSA. The V and J ends lost 1 base and 11 bases, in that order; junction bases with no gene match: 11. CDR3 in DNA: TGTGCCAGCAGCTTAGAACGACAGGGCACCCCTGAGTACTTC. It encodes CASSLERQGTPEYF.

The CDR3 nucleotides read TGTGCCAGCGCGGCCGGGACAGGGGAACAGCCCCAGCATTTT. It codes for CASAAGTGEQPQHF. The V gene is TRBV6-5, the J gene TRBJ1-5, with 10 bases that match TRBD1. Germline V gene lookup returns CDR1 MNHEY and CDR2 SVGAGI. The CDR3 is 14 amino acids. The ends lost 8 bases at V and 7 bases at J; junction bases unmatched: 8.

CDR3 in DNA: TGCGCCAGCAGTCCGGACAGGGAGCAGTTCTTC. It is translated as CASSPDREQFF. V usage is TRBV5-1 and J usage is TRBJ2-1; 7 bases agree with TRBD1. V shed 5 bases, J shed 10 bases, and the junction held 3 bases outside the gene matches. Germline CDR1 SGHRS, CDR2 YFSETQ. The CDR3 length is 11 residues.

The chain has TRBV28 and TRBJ2-3, with 8 bases lining up with TRBD2. After removal of 11 bases from V and 0 bases from J, the junction contained 7 bases not matched to a gene. Per the germline V gene, CDR1 is MDHEN and CDR2 is SYDVKM. The CDR3 spans 14 residues. CDR3 sequence: CAGGSSGSTDTQYF. In nucleotides, the CDR3 is TGTGCCGGGGGGTCTAGCGGGAGCACAGATACGCAGTATTTT.

The chain combines TRBV4-2 with TRBJ2-1; 8 nucleotides line up with TRBD1. J lost 9 bases, V lost 1 base, and 11 bases had no gene match. The CDR3 consists of 16 residues. CDR1 is LGHNA and CDR2 is YNFKEQ in the germline V gene. Written as DNA, the CDR3 is TGTGCCAGCAGCCAAGGAGGGGGACAGGCCCTATTTGAGCAGTTCTTC. Encoded protein: CASSQGGGQALFEQFF.

This clone was detected only a few times. The J gene is TRBJ2-7, the V gene TRBV2; 7 bases align to TRBD1. J gave up 5 bases and V 4 bases, and 17 bases lay outside the gene matches. This CDR3 region has 17 residues. CDR1 and CDR2 from the germline V gene are SNHLY and FYNNEI. DNA for the CDR3: TGTGCCAGCAGTGTGAAGGCCAGTGGGACAGCGCCCCACGAGCAGTACGTC. The encoded protein is CASSVKASGTAPHEQYV.

V and J are TRBV7-2 and TRBJ2-5; the match to TRBD2 covers 8 bases. The germline CDR1 and CDR2 sequences are SGHTA and FQGNSA. V shed 2 bases, J shed 1 base, and the junction held 0 bases outside the gene matches. This CDR3 has 14 amino acids. The CDR3: CASSLSGGQETQYF. The CDR3 nucleotides are TGTGCCAGCAGCTTAAGCGGGGGCCAAGAGACCCAGTACTTC.

V and J are TRBV5-1 and TRBJ2-3; TRBD1 matches 10 bases. The CDR3 has 16 amino acids. Trimming took 1 base from V and 3 from J; bases not matched to a gene: 5. Germline V gene data show CDR1 as SGHRS and CDR2 as YFSETQ. The CDR3 nucleotides read TGCGCCAGCAGCTTGTCCGGGACAGGGGCAACAGATACGCAGTATTTT. It codes for CASSLSGTGATDTQYF. Together with reference TRBV5-1 and TRBJ2-3, the CDR3 gives the full variable domain: KAGVTQTPRYLIKTRGQQVTLSCSPISGHRSVSWYQQTPGQGLQFLFEYFSETQRNKGNFPGRFSGRQFSNSRSEMNVSTLELGDSALYLCASSLSGTGATDTQYFGPGTRLTVL.

This clone is a singleton in its sample. CDR3 amino acids: CASSWDRGRGTGELFF. CDR3 nucleotides: TGTGCCAGCAGCTGGGACAGGGGGCGAGGCACCGGGGAGCTGTTTTTT. The chain links TRBV7-6 to TRBJ2-2, with 12 bases fitting TRBD1. This CDR3 spans 16 amino acids. The germline CDR1 and CDR2 sequences are SGHVS and FNYEAQ. V trimming: 4 bases; J trimming: 4 bases; junction bases outside the gene matches: 4. The whole variable domain, filled in from reference TRBV7-6 and TRBJ2-2, reads GAGVSQSPRYKVTKRGQDVALRCDPISGHVSLYWYRQALGQGPEFLTYFNYEAQQDKSGLPNDRFSAERPEGSISTLTIQRTEQRDSAMYRCASSWDRGRGTGELFFGEGSRLTVL.

The rearrangement links TRBV11-2 to TRBJ2-7; perhaps TRBD2 as D (6 bases). The CDR3 extends over 11 amino acids. CDR1 and CDR2 (germline): SGHAT, FQNNGV. Between the trimmed V and J ends, which lost 1 base and 11 bases, there was a span of 9 bases. The CDR3 reads CASSLGASEYF. In DNA form, the CDR3 reads TGTGCCAGCAGCTTAGGGGCTAGCGAGTACTTC.

This chain uses TRBV27 with TRBJ2-1; no clear D. Germline V gene sequence: CDR1 MNHEY, CDR2 SMNVEV (reference sequence). Between the trimmed V and J ends, which lost 6 bases and 4 bases, there was a span of 4 bases. This CDR3 has 11 amino acids. Here the CDR3 DNA reads TGTGCCAGCAGACTTTACAATGAGCAGTTCTTC. Translation gives CASRLYNEQFF.

This CDR3 reads CASSLGTYGYTF. CDR3 nucleotide sequence: TGTGCCAGCAGTTTGGGGACCTATGGCTACACCTTC. V and J are TRBV6-5 and TRBJ1-2; the D gene is possibly TRBD1 (5 bases). This CDR3 has 12 amino acids. CDR1 is MNHEY and CDR2 is SVGAGI in the germline V gene. With 4 bases removed from V and 4 bases from J, the gap between germline ends came to 7 bases.

V gene TRBV19 combines with J gene TRBJ1-2, with D possibly being TRBD1 (6 bases). In germline, CDR1 is LNHDA, CDR2 SQIVND (reference sequence). The V gene lost 2 bases and the J gene lost 6 bases, with 19 bases spanning the gap. The CDR3 runs to 16 residues. As DNA, the CDR3 is TGTGCCAGTAGTATATTAATAGGTGGGACATACAATGGCTACACCTTC. Its translation is CASSILIGGTYNGYTF.

The rearrangement links TRBV2 to TRBJ1-5; 9 bases are a match to TRBD1. V was clipped by 7 bases and J by 2 bases; unmatched bases: 9. The germline V gene encodes CDR1 SNHLY and CDR2 FYNNEI. This CDR3 has 16 residues. The CDR3 protein is CASTIDRGYGNQPQHF. In DNA form, the CDR3 reads TGTGCCAGCACCATCGACAGGGGGTACGGCAATCAGCCCCAGCATTTT.

V usage is TRBV27 and J usage is TRBJ2-1, with a possible D match to TRBD2 (6 bases). This CDR3 region has 15 residues. In germline, CDR1 is MNHEY, CDR2 SMNVEV (reference sequence). V was shortened by 4 bases and J by 6 bases, with 16 bases between the two germline ends. CDR3 residues: CASSYAGPTSNEQFF. CDR3 in DNA: TGTGCCAGCAGTTACGCGGGGCCTACGTCCAATGAGCAGTTCTTC.